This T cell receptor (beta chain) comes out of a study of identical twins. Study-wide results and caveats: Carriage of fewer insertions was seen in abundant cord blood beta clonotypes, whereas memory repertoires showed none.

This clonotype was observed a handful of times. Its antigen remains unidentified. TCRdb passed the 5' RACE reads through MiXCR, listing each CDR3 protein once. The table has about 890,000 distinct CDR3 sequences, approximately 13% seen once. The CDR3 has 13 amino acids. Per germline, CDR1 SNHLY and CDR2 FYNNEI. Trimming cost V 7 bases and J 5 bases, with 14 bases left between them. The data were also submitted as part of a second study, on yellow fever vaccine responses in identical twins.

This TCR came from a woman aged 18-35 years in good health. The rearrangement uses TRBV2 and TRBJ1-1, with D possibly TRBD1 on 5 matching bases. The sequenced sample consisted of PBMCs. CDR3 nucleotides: TGTGCCAGCACTCGGTTTGGGGGGACTGAAGCTTTCTTT. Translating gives CASTRFGGTEAFF.